Shown below are 24 T cell receptor beta chains from a single sample sequenced in a study of resident and recirculating memory T cells in vitiligo. The assay was immunoSEQ multiplex PCR, and TCRdb's table has in-frame clones only and misses some. The profile shows fewer than 85,000 clones, under 95% of them singletons. The specimen sequenced was blood. These receptors originate from a male donor with vitiligo.

Note on this clone: The sample contains more than one DNA sequence encoding this CDR3. The chain has TRBV7-9 and TRBJ1-1, with unresolved D. This CDR3 is built from 13 residues. CDR1 and CDR2 (germline): SEHNR, FQNEAQ (reference sequence). Trimming left V 4 bases short and J 1 base short, with 7 bases between. The CDR3 loop is CASSSHRNTEAFF. CDR3 sequence (DNA): TGTGCCAGCAGCTCTCACAGGAACACTGAAGCTTTCTTT. The variable domain in full, with the rest retrieved from reference TRBV7-9 and TRBJ1-1, is DTGVSQNPRHKITKRGQNVTFRCDPISEHNRLYWYRQTLGQGPEFLTYFQNEAQLEKSRLLSDRFSAERPKGSFSTLEIQRTEQGDSAMYLCASSSHRNTEAFFGQGTRLTVV.

This rearrangement joins TRBV11-3 to TRBJ2-3; 7 bases are a match to TRBD2. This CDR3 is built from 12 residues. Germline V gives CDR1 SGHNT, CDR2 YENEEA. CDR3 in amino acids: CASSGPTDTQYF. Here the CDR3 DNA reads TGTGCGTCTAGCGGTCCCACAGATACGCAGTATTTT.

The chain employs TRBV9 and TRBJ1-3; D is unclear. CDR1 is SGDLS, CDR2 YYNGEE, per germline. Trimming shortened V by 2 bases and J by 1 base, and 10 bases separated the two germline ends. This CDR3 is built from 15 residues. Here the CDR3 reads CASSVGAGSGNTIYF. As DNA, the CDR3 is TGTGCCAGCAGCGTGGGTGCGGGGTCTGGAAACACCATATATTTT.

This clone appeared once. The J gene is TRBJ2-2, the V gene TRBV6-5, with D unresolved. Trimming removed 4 bases at V and 2 bases at J, with 11 bases between. This CDR3 spans 15 amino acids. CDR1 is MNHEY and CDR2 is SVGAGI in the germline V gene. This CDR3 reads CASSSFARNTGELFF. CDR3 sequence (DNA): TGTGCCAGCAGTTCCTTCGCGAGAAACACCGGGGAGCTGTTTTTT.

The chain recombines TRBV18 with TRBJ2-3; 11 positions agree with TRBD2. V was pared by 3 bases and J by 4 bases, with 6 bases of the junction left unmatched. This CDR3 is 16 amino acids long. Germline V lookup: CDR1 KGHSH, CDR2 LQKENI. The CDR3 here is CASSPLAGGPPDTQYF. CDR3 coding DNA: TGTGCCAGCTCACCCCTAGCGGGAGGTCCCCCAGATACGCAGTATTTT.

V is TRBV6-1 and J is TRBJ2-1; 7 bases are a match to TRBD2. Germline values: CDR1 MNHNS, CDR2 SASEGT. The CDR3 is 15 residues long. V was clipped by 6 bases and J by 4 bases; unmatched bases: 9. The CDR3 region has the DNA TGTGCCAGCAGCCGCGGGGGAGGAGGGTACAATGAGCAGTTCTTC. Protein product: CASSRGGGGYNEQFF.

This rearrangement joins TRBV19 to TRBJ1-1, with a tentative D call TRBD1 (6 bases). The CDR3 is 13 amino acids. The germline CDR1 and CDR2 sequences are LNHDA and SQIVND (reference sequence). Trimming stripped 7 bases from V and 2 bases from J, with 11 bases between. The CDR3 coding sequence is TGTGCCAGTAAACCACAGGGTAACACTGAAGCTTTCTTT. Translation gives CASKPQGNTEAFF. The variable domain in full, completed from reference TRBV19 and TRBJ1-1, reads DGGITQSPKYLFRKEGQNVTLSCEQNLNHDAMYWYRQDPGQGLRLIYYSQIVNDFQKGDIAEGYSVSREKKESFPLTVTSAQKNPTAFYLCASKPQGNTEAFFGQGTRLTVV.

The V and J genes are TRBV6-6 and TRBJ1-5; 8 nucleotides line up with TRBD1. The germline CDR1 and CDR2 sequences are MNHNY and SVGAGI (reference sequence). This CDR3 is 15 amino acids long. V gave up 4 bases and J gave up 2 bases; unmatched junction bases: 4. In nucleotides, the CDR3 is TGTGCCAGCAGTTCAGGGGGCGTCGGCAATCAGCCCCAGCATTTT. Residues: CASSSGGVGNQPQHF.

The chain carries TRBV7-2 and TRBJ2-5; TRBD2 might be the D (6 bases). Germline values: CDR1 SGHTA, CDR2 FQGNSA. The CDR3 is made up of 13 amino acids. V lost 8 bases to trimming and J lost 5 bases, with 15 bases between them. The CDR3 is CASLLRGGETQYF. The CDR3, as DNA: TGTGCCAGCCTATTGCGGGGTGGGGAGACCCAGTACTTC.

This clone was seen just once. The V call is TRBV19, the J call TRBJ2-7; 11 positions match TRBD1. This CDR3 region has 14 residues. Germline V gives CDR1 LNHDA, CDR2 SQIVND (reference sequence). J lost 7 bases, V lost 3 bases, and 5 bases had no gene match. Here the CDR3 reads CASSMRGQGVEQYF. The DNA for the CDR3 is TGTGCCAGTAGTATGCGGGGACAGGGGGTTGAGCAGTACTTC.

The chain combines TRBV7-3 with TRBJ1-1; 8 bases are a match to TRBD1. Losses at the gene ends were 6 bases for V and 8 bases for J; bases not matched to a gene: 8. Per germline, CDR1 SGHTA and CDR2 FQGTGA. The length of the CDR3 is 13 residues. The DNA of the CDR3 is TGTGCCAGCAGACAGACAGGGGTTCCGGAAGCTTTCTTT. Translated, it gives CASRQTGVPEAFF.

The chain links TRBV9 to TRBJ2-1, with 13 bases aligning to TRBD2. In germline, CDR1 is SGDLS, CDR2 YYNGEE. This CDR3 is built from 17 residues. V was pared by 4 bases and J by 2 bases, with 6 bases of the junction left unmatched. The CDR3 loop is CASSPTSGRTTYNEQFF. In DNA form, the CDR3 reads TGTGCCAGCAGCCCGACTAGCGGGAGGACTACCTACAATGAGCAGTTCTTC. Full variable domain (missing parts from reference TRBV9 and TRBJ2-1): DSGVTQTPKHLITATGQRVTLRCSPRSGDLSVYWYQQSLDQGLQFLIQYYNGEERAKGNILERFSAQQFPDLHSELNLSSLELGDSALYFCASSPTSGRTTYNEQFFGPGTRLTVL.

The chain combines TRBV9 with TRBJ1-1, with 9 bases identical to TRBD1. The V gene's germline CDR1 is SGDLS and CDR2 YYNGEE. The CDR3 is 14 residues long. With 4 bases clipped from V and 7 bases from J, the junction kept 8 bases outside the gene matches. The CDR3 spells CASSPRDREYEAFF. CDR3 DNA sequence: TGTGCCAGCAGCCCCCGGGACAGGGAATATGAAGCTTTCTTT.

This rearrangement joins TRBV4-2 to TRBJ1-2; D remains ambiguous. Looked up from germline, CDR1 is LGHNA and CDR2 is YNFKEQ. Trimming shortened V by 4 bases and J by 1 base, and 13 bases separated the two germline ends. The CDR3 contains 15 residues. The CDR3 bases are TGTGCCAGCAGCCCCAGCAAGGAGAATAACTATGGCTACACCTTC. Its protein product is CASSPSKENNYGYTF.

This clone was found once. This chain joins TRBV30 and TRBJ2-1; 8 bases fit TRBD2. CDR3 size: 15 residues. V was clipped by 0 bases and J by 3 bases; unmatched bases: 4. Germline V CDR1 and CDR2: GTSNPN, SVGIG (reference sequence). Here the CDR3 DNA reads TGTGCCTGGAGTGTTGGGCTAGCGGGCTACAATGAGCAGTTCTTC. Its translation: CAWSVGLAGYNEQFF.

This chain connects TRBV27 to TRBJ2-1, with D unresolved. Trimming took off 0 bases at V and 9 bases at J, with 12 bases between the two ends. The CDR3 consists of 14 residues. The germline V gene encodes CDR1 MNHEY and CDR2 SMNVEV (reference sequence). The CDR3 coding sequence is TGTGCCAGCAGTTTATCCGCGAAGACTGGTGAGCAGTTCTTC. Its translation is CASSLSAKTGEQFF.

The chain carries TRBV7-9 and TRBJ2-7; perhaps TRBD2 as D (6 bases). CDR1 SEHNR and CDR2 FQNEAQ come from the germline V gene (reference sequence). The CDR3 has 15 amino acids. Trimming took 2 bases from V and 6 from J, leaving 17 bases between them. This chain's CDR3 is CASSLIGGGWAEQYF. In DNA form, the CDR3 reads TGTGCCAGCAGCTTAATCGGAGGAGGGTGGGCCGAGCAGTACTTC.

CDR3 protein: CASFGLAPRGTDTQYF. The CDR3 DNA is TGTGCCAGCTTCGGACTAGCGCCCAGGGGCACAGATACGCAGTATTTT. The chain links TRBV27 to TRBJ2-3, with 9 nucleotides matching TRBD2. With V trimmed by 8 bases and J by 1 base, 10 bases remained unmatched. There are 16 residues in the CDR3. CDR1 is MNHEY and CDR2 is SMNVEV in the germline V gene (reference sequence).

This chain links TRBV7-9 with TRBJ1-2, with 7 nucleotides matching TRBD1. V was clipped by 5 bases and J by 4 bases; unmatched bases: 4. The CDR3 length is 13 residues. Germline V gives CDR1 SEHNR, CDR2 FQNEAQ (reference sequence). The CDR3 loop reads CASSVRDSYGYTF. CDR3 bases: TGTGCCAGCAGCGTTAGGGACAGCTATGGCTACACCTTC.

The chain carries TRBV10-3 and TRBJ2-3; the match to TRBD1 covers 7 bases. Germline lookup yields CDR1 ENHRY and CDR2 SYGVKD. This CDR3 has 15 residues. The V and J ends lost 8 bases and 1 base, in that order; junction bases with no gene match: 9. The CDR3 nucleotides read TGTGCCATCCAGGGACAGTCAGACGGCACAGATACGCAGTATTTT. This encodes CAIQGQSDGTDTQYF.

The V call is TRBV27, the J call TRBJ2-7; 7 bases align to TRBD1. V gave up 5 bases and J gave up 0 bases; unmatched junction bases: 10. Germline-derived CDR1 and CDR2 are MNHEY and SMNVEV (reference sequence). The CDR3 totals 16 residues. CDR3 region: CASSLIRDSYSYEQYF. The CDR3 DNA follows: TGTGCCAGCAGTCTAATTCGGGACAGCTACTCCTACGAGCAGTACTTC.

This clone showed up just once. This chain uses TRBV18 with TRBJ1-1, with TRBD1 as a possible D gene (5 bases). The V end was cut by 3 bases, the J end by 1 base, with 15 bases between. This CDR3 is 16 amino acids long. CDR1 is KGHSH, CDR2 LQKENI, per germline. The CDR3 sequence: CASSPLSGTGNTEAFF. CDR3 DNA sequence: TGTGCCAGCTCACCTCTTAGCGGGACGGGGAACACTGAAGCTTTCTTT.

CDR3 residues: CASSLGTSGYNEQFF. The CDR3 DNA follows: TGTGCCAGCAGCTTAGGGACTAGCGGGTACAATGAGCAGTTCTTC. The chain has TRBV11-2 and TRBJ2-1, with 11 bases matching TRBD2. Germline CDR1 and CDR2: SGHAT and FQNNGV. CDR3 length equals 15 residues. V shed 1 base and J 4 bases; nucleotides not matched to a gene: 0.

The chain combines TRBV19 with TRBJ1-2; D gene uncertain. The ends were cut back, 1 base at V and 8 bases at J, with 11 bases in the middle. The CDR3 is made up of 13 amino acids. Germline V gene data show CDR1 as LNHDA and CDR2 as SQIVND (reference sequence). CDR3 sequence (DNA): TGTGCCAGTAGTATAGGCTCAGCGCTCGGCTACACCTTC. This encodes CASSIGSALGYTF.